This TCR beta chain was recorded in a study of cytomegalovirus exposure and HLA in healthy donors. Study-level background: A prior study identified some 100 million unique TCR beta sequences from roughly 180 million T cells. Early release data held around 82 million unique TCRs from HLA-typed donors.

As for this clone: Its antigen is not known.

This CDR3 is 13 amino acids long. V lost 4 bases and J lost 3, with 6 bases in between. Germline values: CDR1 MNHNS, CDR2 SASEGT. General study findings and limits: Later on, analysis showed that most CMV-associated TCR beta chains appeared to be HLA-restricted.

60 Vbeta and 13 Jbeta primers were used in PCR. TCRdb's copy holds only in-frame clones and misses some; the assay was immunoSEQ multiplex PCR. This table has around 150,000 clones, about 81% appearing once. The chain carries TRBV6-1 and TRBJ2-2, with a possible D match to TRBD2 (6 bases). This TCR came from a girl aged 2-10 years in good health and CMV-seropositive. Sequenced input: PBMCs. CDR3 residues: CASSGLDTGELFF. The CDR3 bases are TGTGCCAGCAGTGGACTAGACACCGGGGAGCTGTTTTTT.